A single sample gave rise to the 17 T cell receptor beta chains below, sequenced in a study of Tregs in tolerant kidney transplant recipients. The table came from immunoSEQ multiplex PCR; TCRdb's copy has only in-frame clones and leaves some out. The repertoire consists of 200,000 to 300,000 clones, with more than 65% occurring once and the leading ten covering about 0.58%. The sequenced sample consisted of CD4+ T cells from blood. The receptors stem from a human donor in good health.

The V and J genes are TRBV30 and TRBJ2-6; TRBD1 matches at 10 bases. Germline CDR1 reads GTSNPN; CDR2 reads SVGIG (reference sequence). The CDR3 sequence is 18 residues long. The junction had 12 bases not matched to a gene; V was cut back by 7 bases and J by 0 bases. The CDR3 here is CAFPSGTGDFSGANVLTF. CDR3 nucleotide sequence: TGTGCCTTCCCCTCCGGGACAGGGGACTTCTCTGGGGCCAACGTCCTGACTTTC.

The chain is built from TRBV19 and TRBJ1-2; 10 bases are a match to TRBD1. The trim removed 3 bases at V and 5 bases at J, leaving 6 bases unmatched. The germline gives CDR1 LNHDA, CDR2 SQIVND (reference sequence). This CDR3 spans 15 amino acids. The CDR3 DNA sequence: TGTGCCAGTAGTATGATGACAGGGGGCGGATATGGCTACACCTTC. Amino acids: CASSMMTGGGYGYTF.

The CDR3 bases are TGCGCCAGCAGCTTGTATGGCAGCTATTTCTCTGGAAACACCATATATTTT. Its translation: CASSLYGSYFSGNTIYF. The chain employs TRBV5-1 and TRBJ1-3; no reliable D call. The germline V gene encodes CDR1 SGHRS and CDR2 YFSETQ. Trimming pared 1 base from V and 0 bases from J, leaving 14 bases between. The CDR3 has 17 amino acids.

The chain couples TRBV7-2 to TRBJ1-6; no clear D. From germline, CDR1 is SGHTA and CDR2 FQGNSA. Trimming cost V 1 base and J 2 bases, with 6 bases left between them. This CDR3 spans 15 amino acids. This CDR3 is CASSLGPAYNSPLHF. In nucleotides, the CDR3 is TGTGCCAGCAGCTTAGGTCCAGCCTATAATTCACCCCTCCACTTT. Looking up the rest from reference TRBV7-2 and TRBJ1-6 gives the full variable domain: GAGVSQSPSNKVTEKGKDVELRCDPISGHTALYWYRQSLGQGLEFLIYFQGNSAPDKSGLPSDRFSAERTGGSVSTLTIQRTQQEDSAVYLCASSLGPAYNSPLHFGNGTRLTVT.

The chain combines TRBV6-5 with TRBJ1-2; weak D call: TRBD1 (6 bases). This CDR3 region has 16 residues. Germline CDR1 is MNHEY and CDR2 is SVGAGI. The V gene lost 0 bases and the J gene lost 4 bases, with 15 bases spanning the gap. Here the CDR3 reads CASSYSRGGSTYGYTF. CDR3 DNA: TGTGCCAGCAGTTACTCGAGGGGGGGTTCGACCTATGGCTACACCTTC.

The chain uses TRBV7-8 and TRBJ2-3; TRBD1 matches 8 bases. Trimming at V came to 5 bases and at J to 2 bases, leaving 6 bases not matched to a gene. This CDR3 is 15 amino acids long. In germline, CDR1 is SGHVS, CDR2 FQNEAQ. In DNA, the CDR3 is TGTGCCAGCAGCCCCGGACAGGGAGCCACAGATACGCAGTATTTT. It codes for CASSPGQGATDTQYF.

This sequence joins TRBV5-1 and TRBJ2-2, with 9 bases fitting TRBD1. The CDR3 is 15 residues long. The V and J ends lost 4 bases and 5 bases, in that order; junction bases with no gene match: 6. Germline CDR1 SGHRS, CDR2 YFSETQ. CDR3 residues: CASSVDRGRTGELFF. CDR3 in DNA: TGCGCCAGCAGCGTGGACAGGGGCCGGACCGGGGAGCTGTTTTTT. Combining the CDR3 with reference TRBV5-1 and TRBJ2-2 gives the whole variable domain KAGVTQTPRYLIKTRGQQVTLSCSPISGHRSVSWYQQTPGQGLQFLFEYFSETQRNKGNFPGRFSGRQFSNSRSEMNVSTLELGDSALYLCASSVDRGRTGELFFGEGSRLTVL.

The V gene is TRBV6-1, the J gene TRBJ2-7; D may match TRBD1 or TRBD2 (5 bases each). Germline V gene sequence: CDR1 MNHNS, CDR2 SASEGT. The V end was cut by 6 bases, the J end by 2 bases, with 11 bases between. The CDR3 loop spans 13 amino acids. The CDR3 here is CASSPGTPYEQYF. CDR3 bases: TGTGCCAGCAGCCCAGGGACCCCCTACGAGCAGTACTTC.

This rearrangement joins TRBV6-1 to TRBJ2-1, with D hard to call. Germline values: CDR1 MNHNS, CDR2 SASEGT. The CDR3 is 13 amino acids. Trimming took 5 bases from V and 0 from J, leaving 5 bases between them. CDR3 protein: CASSFGSYNEQFF. Written as DNA, the CDR3 is TGTGCCAGCAGTTTCGGCTCCTACAATGAGCAGTTCTTC.

The chain carries TRBV5-1 and TRBJ2-5; 16 bases align to TRBD2. The CDR3 consists of 17 residues. Germline CDR1 is SGHRS and CDR2 is YFSETQ. V gave up 4 bases and J gave up 7 bases; unmatched junction bases: 10. For the CDR3, the DNA is TGCGCCAGCAGCACCCCGGGACTAGCGGGGGGGCCGGGGACCCAGTACTTC. Encoded protein: CASSTPGLAGGPGTQYF.

The chain joins TRBV19 to TRBJ1-6; no clear D. V dropped 0 bases and J dropped 3 bases, with 6 bases sitting between them. Germline V gives CDR1 LNHDA, CDR2 SQIVND (reference sequence). The CDR3 has 15 residues. The CDR3: CASSIEPGYNSPLHF. For the CDR3, the DNA is TGTGCCAGTAGTATAGAGCCAGGCTATAATTCACCCCTCCACTTT.

The V gene is TRBV4-1, the J gene TRBJ2-5; 8 positions match TRBD2. This CDR3 spans 18 amino acids. Germline V gives CDR1 MGHRA, CDR2 YSYEKL. With V trimmed by 2 bases and J by 1 base, 12 bases remained unmatched. CDR3 nucleotides: TGCGCCAGCAGCCAAAGGCGGGGGGCTAACCGGGGCCAAGAGACCCAGTACTTC. It codes for CASSQRRGANRGQETQYF.

V usage is TRBV6-5 and J usage is TRBJ1-2, with D perhaps matching TRBD1 (5 bases). Germline values: CDR1 MNHEY, CDR2 SVGAGI. The CDR3 is 13 residues long. With 5 bases removed from V and 7 bases from J, the gap between germline ends came to 14 bases. The CDR3 bases are TGTGCCAGCAGTGCCACCGGGACCAGTGGCTACACCTTC. It is translated as CASSATGTSGYTF.

This clone was counted once. The J gene is TRBJ2-2, the V gene TRBV7-9, with 13 bases matching TRBD2. The CDR3 spans 16 residues. The germline V gene encodes CDR1 SEHNR and CDR2 FQNEAQ (reference sequence). J lost 8 bases, V lost 3 bases, and 6 bases had no gene match. The CDR3 reads CASSLPGLAGVGELFF. In DNA, the CDR3 is TGTGCCAGCAGCTTGCCTGGACTAGCGGGGGTTGGGGAGCTGTTTTTT.

CDR3 loop: CASSPVPTSGRGNEQFF. CDR3 bases: TGTGCCAGCAGCCCGGTACCGACTAGCGGGAGGGGCAATGAGCAGTTCTTC. The chain combines TRBV4-2 with TRBJ2-1, with TRBD2 identical over 14 bases. Trimming at V came to 4 bases and at J to 6 bases, leaving 8 bases not matched to a gene. CDR3 length: 17 residues. Germline V gene lookup returns CDR1 LGHNA and CDR2 YNFKEQ.

V and J are TRBV6-5 and TRBJ1-2, with D perhaps matching TRBD1 (6 bases). Germline CDR1 is MNHEY and CDR2 is SVGAGI. With 0 bases removed from V and 4 bases from J, the gap between germline ends came to 9 bases. The CDR3 totals 14 residues. The CDR3 loop is CASSYSTGPYGYTF. CDR3 nucleotides: TGTGCCAGCAGTTACTCCACAGGGCCCTATGGCTACACCTTC.

The V call is TRBV6-6, the J call TRBJ1-2, with TRBD1 matching over 12 bases. V lost 2 bases and J lost 12; bases outside the gene matches: 10. The CDR3 extends over 15 amino acids. The V gene's germline CDR1 is MNHNY and CDR2 SVGAGI (reference sequence). This CDR3 reads CASSYNRDRGHDDTF. The CDR3 bases are TGTGCCAGCAGTTACAATCGGGACAGGGGGCACGACGACACCTTC.